The present TCR beta chain was sequenced within a study of blood T cell repertoires in COVID-19. Trimming took 8 bases from V and 5 from J, leaving 12 bases between them. From germline, CDR1 is SNHLY and CDR2 FYNNEI. The CDR3 contains 13 residues. Original processing notes: Reference gene primers were amplified, and this amplification served to estimate nucleated cell counts. The table came from immunoSEQ multiplex PCR; TCRdb's copy has only in-frame clones and leaves some out. The D gene and trimming were derived from the DNA, and the V and J assignments and clone size from that table. The sample carries more than 25,000 clones, nearly 90% recorded once.

The specimen sequenced was peripheral blood. The genes are TRBV2 and TRBJ2-2, with D perhaps matching TRBD2 (6 bases). This sequence originates from a human donor with acute or convalescent COVID-19. The donor label of this sample is uncertain. CDR3 sequence (DNA): TGTGCCAGCCGAAGGGAGGAAACCGGGGAGCTGTTTTTT. This translates into CASRREETGELFF. The complete variable domain, with remaining parts taken from reference TRBV2 and TRBJ2-2, reads EPEVTQTPSHQVTQMGQEVILRCVPISNHLYFYWYRQILGQKVEFLVSFYNNEISEKSEIFDDQFSVERPDGSNFTLKIRSTKLEDSAMYFCASRREETGELFFGEGSRLTVL.